Described below is a single TCR beta chain sequence and its context. Its antigen is unknown. This entry belongs to a study of cytomegalovirus exposure and HLA in healthy donors. Study findings and constraints: For most TCR beta V segments, an earlier analysis put the productive rate at about 87% or about 30% of the time. The presence/absence work took it that sequencing depth was about the same across donors.

The PCR ran on 60 Vbeta and 13 Jbeta primers. TCRdb keeps only in-frame clones here, not all; method: immunoSEQ multiplex PCR. The table includes about 170,000 clones, approximately 88% detected once. Germline V gene lookup returns CDR1 SGHRS and CDR2 YFSETQ. J was trimmed by 6 bases and V by 4 bases; bases with no gene match: 12. There are 15 residues in the CDR3. Material: PBMCs. The chain employs TRBV5-1 and TRBJ2-7, with 8 bases identical to TRBD1. The receptor's source is a boy between 2 and 10 years old in good health and CMV-seronegative. Here the CDR3 reads CASSTGQGRPGEQYF. As DNA, the CDR3 is TGCGCCAGCAGCACTGGACAGGGACGTCCAGGCGAGCAGTACTTC.